This T cell receptor (beta chain) came from a study of T cell responses to AZD1222 COVID-19 vaccine. Study-wide findings and caveats: Dominant CD4 TCR responses targeted spike regions 160-218 and 743-854. AZD1222 recipients seropositive at baseline numbered only five to seven. Donors skewed white British and female; clonal diversity was possibly underestimated.

Assay used: immunoSEQ multiplex PCR; TCRdb lists only in-frame clones, some missing. The top ten hold roughly 1.1% of the sample, which has roughly 120,000 clones, roughly 91% seen once. In regard to this clone: Antigen: not known.

V was cut by 1 base and J by 4 bases, with 13 bases left in between. This CDR3 is 14 amino acids long. Germline V gene lookup returns CDR1 GTSNPN and CDR2 SVGIG (reference sequence). This sequence joins TRBV30 and TRBJ1-2; D is perhaps TRBD1 (6 bases). The material sequenced was peripheral blood, taken on day 0 of AZD1222 vaccination. The source is an adult in good health. This CDR3 reads CAWSGGRGGYGYTF. The CDR3 coding sequence is TGTGCCTGGAGTGGGGGCAGGGGAGGCTATGGCTACACCTTC.